A single sample gave rise to the 14 T cell receptor beta chains below, sequenced in a study of T cells in Graves' hyperthyroidism and ophthalmopathy. The TCR beta CDR3 regions underwent amplification using RNA transcripts as the source. HTBI primers were used for first-round RT-PCR of the TCR CDR3. TCRdb redid the calling of the multiplex PCR reads with MiXCR, one entry per CDR3 protein. The table has around 600,000 distinct CDR3 sequences, less than 45% seen once; the top ten hold about 7%. Material: peripheral blood or thyroid tissue (not recorded which). These receptors were taken from an adult man with Graves' disease, either hyperthyroidism or ophthalmopathy (not recorded which).

This clonotype has only one observation. V gene TRBV7-9 combines with J gene TRBJ1-1; D is undetermined. The germline gives CDR1 SEHNR, CDR2 FQNEAQ (reference sequence). The CDR3 length is 16 residues. Deletions cut 5 bases from V and 4 bases from J, with 20 bases between. The CDR3: CASSPSRAKIRTEAFF. Written as DNA, the CDR3 is TGTGCCAGCAGCCCTAGTCGGGCCAAAATTCGCACTGAAGCTTTCTTT. The full variable domain, its missing parts supplied by reference TRBV7-9 and TRBJ1-1, is DTGVSQNPRHKITKRGQNVTFRCDPISEHNRLYWYRQTLGQGPEFLTYFQNEAQLEKSRLLSDRFSAERPKGSFSTLEIQRTEQGDSAMYLCASSPSRAKIRTEAFFGQGTRLTVV.

This chain links TRBV7-8 with TRBJ2-2, with D possibly being TRBD2 (5 bases). V lost 0 bases and J lost 4, with 15 bases in between. CDR3 length: 17 residues. The germline CDR1 and CDR2 sequences are SGHVS and FQNEAQ. The CDR3 DNA reads TGTGCCAGCAGCTTAGCGCGGGCAGGAGCGGCCACCGGGGAGCTGTTTTTT. Translated, it gives CASSLARAGAATGELFF.

This chain connects TRBV6-1 to TRBJ1-5; D may be TRBD1 (5 bases). Germline-derived CDR1 and CDR2 are MNHNS and SASEGT. V lost 4 bases and J lost 6, with 13 bases in between. CDR3 length: 14 residues. In nucleotides, the CDR3 is TGTGCCAGCAGTGGGGACGGTGCGGCTCAGCCCCAGCATTTT. It is translated as CASSGDGAAQPQHF.

In its sample, this clonotype was seen many times. J is TRBJ1-2 and V is TRBV15; D remains ambiguous. CDR1 is LNHNV and CDR2 is YYDKDF in the germline V gene (reference sequence). The CDR3 consists of 16 residues. The germline V and J ends were trimmed by 0 bases and 7 bases, with 18 bases remaining between them. The CDR3 nucleotides are TGTGCCACCAGCAGAGATATGTCGTGGGTTGGCACTGGCTACACCTTC. Translating gives CATSRDMSWVGTGYTF. Filled out from reference TRBV15 and TRBJ1-2, the complete variable domain reads DAMVIQNPRYQVTQFGKPVTLSCSQTLNHNVMYWYQQKSSQAPKLLFHYYDKDFNNEADTPDNFQSRRPNTSFCFLDIRSPGLGDTAMYLCATSRDMSWVGTGYTFGSGTRLTVV.

The V gene is TRBV7-8, the J gene TRBJ1-1, with TRBD1 matching 7 bases. With V trimmed by 0 bases and J by 0 bases, 4 bases remained unmatched. The CDR3 runs to 16 residues. Per the germline V gene, CDR1 is SGHVS and CDR2 is FQNEAQ. The CDR3 bases are TGTGCCAGCAGCTTAGCCGCCACAGGGGTGAACACTGAAGCTTTCTTT. Its protein product is CASSLAATGVNTEAFF.

This rearrangement joins TRBV5-1 to TRBJ2-5, with TRBD1 matching 7 bases. V was pared by 4 bases and J by 1 base, with 7 bases of the junction left unmatched. CDR3 length: 15 amino acids. Germline values: CDR1 SGHRS, CDR2 YFSETQ. The CDR3 loop is CASSMTGSSQETQYF. In DNA form, the CDR3 reads TGCGCCAGCAGCATGACAGGGAGCTCCCAAGAGACCCAGTACTTC.

The chain couples TRBV19 to TRBJ1-1; D is uncertain. CDR1 is LNHDA, CDR2 SQIVND, per germline (reference sequence). This CDR3 spans 14 amino acids. Trimming took 3 bases from V and 4 from J, leaving 12 bases between them. CDR3 bases: TGTGCCAGTAGTATTGGAGGGTTCATCACTGAAGCTTTCTTT. It encodes CASSIGGFITEAFF.

The sample holds a few counts of this clonotype. The genes are TRBV10-2 and TRBJ1-1; D gene ambiguous. The CDR3 has 12 amino acids. The germline gives CDR1 WSHSY, CDR2 SAAADI. V was clipped by 2 bases and J by 8 bases, with 9 bases between them. CDR3 residues: CASSEGFLEAFF. CDR3 in DNA: TGCGCCAGCAGTGAGGGGTTTTTAGAAGCTTTCTTT.

The table lists this clonotype with many counts. The chain joins TRBV12-3 or TRBV12-4 to TRBJ1-6, with 7 bases lining up with TRBD1. The CDR3 loop spans 13 amino acids. The V gene end was trimmed by 6 bases and the J gene end by 10 bases; junction bases not matched to a gene: 6. The CDR3 coding sequence is TGTGCCAGCAGGACAGGGAGATGGTCACCCCTCCACTTT. It specifies CASRTGRWSPLHF.

In its sample, this clonotype was seen many times. The CDR3 nucleotides are TGTGCCAGCAGTCAGGGATCAGGGGCCAACGTCCTGACTTTC. Residues: CASSQGSGANVLTF. The chain employs TRBV6-5 and TRBJ2-6, with D possibly matching TRBD1 (5 bases). This CDR3 has 14 amino acids. Germline CDR1 MNHEY, CDR2 SVGAGI. Between the trimmed V and J ends, which lost 5 bases and 4 bases, there was a span of 9 bases.

This clonotype was seen ten or more times. The chain links TRBV10-3 to TRBJ2-7, with 9 bases matching TRBD2. V lost 4 bases to trimming and J lost 6 bases; unmatched junction nucleotides: 13. Per the germline V gene, CDR1 is ENHRY and CDR2 is SYGVKD. The CDR3 contains 16 residues. The CDR3 loop is CAISGYETSGPLEQYF. DNA for the CDR3: TGTGCCATCAGTGGGTATGAGACTAGCGGCCCCCTCGAGCAGTACTTC.

V gene TRBV29-1 combines with J gene TRBJ2-7; 12 nucleotides line up with TRBD2. V shed 7 bases and J 7 bases; nucleotides not matched to a gene: 11. The CDR3 length is 14 residues. Germline-derived CDR1 and CDR2 are SQVTM and ANQGSEA. The CDR3 sequence is CSAEWLAGGKEQYF. For the CDR3, the DNA is TGCAGCGCTGAGTGGCTAGCGGGAGGGAAGGAGCAGTACTTC.

This chain connects TRBV7-9 to TRBJ1-2, with 9 bases fitting TRBD1. CDR1 and CDR2 from the germline V gene are SEHNR and FQNEAQ (reference sequence). The J segment lost 3 bases and the V segment lost 1 base, leaving 6 bases of the junction unmatched. The CDR3 has 16 amino acids. In nucleotides, the CDR3 is TGTGCCAGCAGCTTAGATCAAGACAGGGGGGACTATGGCTACACCTTC. Translating it yields CASSLDQDRGDYGYTF.

This clonotype was observed a handful of times. This may be a read error, as it is one base from a much larger clone. The chain links TRBV29-1 to TRBJ1-6; 10 nucleotides align to TRBD1. Trimming cost V 4 bases and J 10 bases; bases outside gene matches: 4. Germline V CDR1 and CDR2: SQVTM, ANQGSEA. The CDR3 sequence is 13 residues long. The CDR3 coding sequence is TGCAGCGTTGGAGGGACAGGGGACTCACCCCTCCACTTT. Protein: CSVGGTGDSPLHF.